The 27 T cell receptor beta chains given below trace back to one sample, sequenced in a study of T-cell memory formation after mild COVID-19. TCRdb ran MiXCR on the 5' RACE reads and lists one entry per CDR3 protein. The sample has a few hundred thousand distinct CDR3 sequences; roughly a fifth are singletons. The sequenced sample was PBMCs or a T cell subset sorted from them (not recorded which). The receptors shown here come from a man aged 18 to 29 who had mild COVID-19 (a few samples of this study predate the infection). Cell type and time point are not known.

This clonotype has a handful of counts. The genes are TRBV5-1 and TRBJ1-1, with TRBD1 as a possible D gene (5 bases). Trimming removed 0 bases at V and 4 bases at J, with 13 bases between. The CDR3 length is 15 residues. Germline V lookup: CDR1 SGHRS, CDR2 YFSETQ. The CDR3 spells CASSLGTAGRTEAFF. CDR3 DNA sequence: TGCGCCAGCAGCTTGGGGACGGCGGGGCGCACTGAAGCTTTCTTT. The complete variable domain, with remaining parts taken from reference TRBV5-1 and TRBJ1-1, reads KAGVTQTPRYLIKTRGQQVTLSCSPISGHRSVSWYQQTPGQGLQFLFEYFSETQRNKGNFPGRFSGRQFSNSRSEMNVSTLELGDSALYLCASSLGTAGRTEAFFGQGTRLTVV.

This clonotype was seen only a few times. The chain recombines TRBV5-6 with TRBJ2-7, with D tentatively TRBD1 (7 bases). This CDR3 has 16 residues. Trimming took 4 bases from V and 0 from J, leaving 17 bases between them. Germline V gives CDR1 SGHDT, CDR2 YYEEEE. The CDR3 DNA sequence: TGTGCCAGCAGCACACGGGCGGGACAGCACTCCTACGAGCAGTACGTC. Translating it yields CASSTRAGQHSYEQYV.

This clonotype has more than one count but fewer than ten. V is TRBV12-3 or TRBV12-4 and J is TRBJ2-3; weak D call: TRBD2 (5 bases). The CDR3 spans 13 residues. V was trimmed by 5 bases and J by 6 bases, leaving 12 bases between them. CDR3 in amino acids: CASSGGSRDTQYF. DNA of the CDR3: TGTGCCAGCAGTGGAGGCTCACGGGATACGCAGTATTTT.

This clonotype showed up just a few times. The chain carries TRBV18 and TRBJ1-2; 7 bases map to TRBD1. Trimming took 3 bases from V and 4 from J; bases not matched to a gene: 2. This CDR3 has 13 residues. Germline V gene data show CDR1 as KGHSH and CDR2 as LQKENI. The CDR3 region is CASSPGTAYGYTF. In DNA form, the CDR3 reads TGTGCCAGCTCACCCGGGACAGCCTATGGCTACACCTTC.

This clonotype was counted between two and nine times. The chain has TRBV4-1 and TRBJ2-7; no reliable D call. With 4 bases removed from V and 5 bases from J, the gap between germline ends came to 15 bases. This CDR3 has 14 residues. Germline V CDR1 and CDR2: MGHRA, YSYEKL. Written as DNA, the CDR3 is TGCGCCAGCAGCCCTACCCGGGTCGGCCACGAGCAGTACTTC. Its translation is CASSPTRVGHEQYF.

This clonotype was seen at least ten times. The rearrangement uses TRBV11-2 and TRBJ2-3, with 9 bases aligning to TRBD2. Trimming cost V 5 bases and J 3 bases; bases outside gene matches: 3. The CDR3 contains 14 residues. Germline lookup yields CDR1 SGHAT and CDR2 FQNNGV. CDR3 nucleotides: TGTGCCAGCAGCCCTAGCGGGGTAACAGATACGCAGTATTTT. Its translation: CASSPSGVTDTQYF. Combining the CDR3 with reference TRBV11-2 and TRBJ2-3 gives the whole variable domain EAGVAQSPRYKIIEKRQSVAFWCNPISGHATLYWYQQILGQGPKLLIQFQNNGVVDDSQLPKDRFSAERLKGVDSTLKIQPAKLEDSAVYLCASSPSGVTDTQYFGPGTRLTVL.

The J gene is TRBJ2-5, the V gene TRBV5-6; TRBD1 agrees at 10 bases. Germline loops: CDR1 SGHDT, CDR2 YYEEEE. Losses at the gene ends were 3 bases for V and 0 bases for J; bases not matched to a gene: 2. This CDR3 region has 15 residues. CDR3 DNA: TGTGCCAGCAGCTGGACAGGGGGGTACCAAGAGACCCAGTACTTC. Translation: CASSWTGGYQETQYF.

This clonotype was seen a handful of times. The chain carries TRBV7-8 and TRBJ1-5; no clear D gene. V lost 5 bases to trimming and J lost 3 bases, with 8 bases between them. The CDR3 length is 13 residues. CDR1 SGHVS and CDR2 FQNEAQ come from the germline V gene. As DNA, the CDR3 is TGTGCCAGCAGCCGACGGGACAATCAGCCCCAGCATTTT. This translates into CASSRRDNQPQHF.

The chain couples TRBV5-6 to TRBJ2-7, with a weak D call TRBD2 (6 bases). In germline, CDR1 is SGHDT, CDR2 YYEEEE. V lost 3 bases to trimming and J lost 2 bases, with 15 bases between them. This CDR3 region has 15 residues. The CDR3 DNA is TGTGCCAGCAGCTCAGGCGGGACGGGGCCCTACGAGCAGTACGTC. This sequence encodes CASSSGGTGPYEQYV.

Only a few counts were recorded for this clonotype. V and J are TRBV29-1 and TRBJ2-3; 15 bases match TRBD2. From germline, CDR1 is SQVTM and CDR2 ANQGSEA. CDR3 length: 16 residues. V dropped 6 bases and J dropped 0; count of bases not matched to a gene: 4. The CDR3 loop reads CSVAGTSGGSTDTQYF. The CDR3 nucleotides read TGCAGCGTCGCCGGGACTAGCGGGGGGAGCACAGATACGCAGTATTTT.

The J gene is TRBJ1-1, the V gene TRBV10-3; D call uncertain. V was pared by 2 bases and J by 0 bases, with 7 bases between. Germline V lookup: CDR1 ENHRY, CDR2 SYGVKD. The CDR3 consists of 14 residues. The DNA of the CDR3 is TGTGCCATCAGTGAGGCACGGATGAACACTGAAGCTTTCTTT. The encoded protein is CAISEARMNTEAFF.

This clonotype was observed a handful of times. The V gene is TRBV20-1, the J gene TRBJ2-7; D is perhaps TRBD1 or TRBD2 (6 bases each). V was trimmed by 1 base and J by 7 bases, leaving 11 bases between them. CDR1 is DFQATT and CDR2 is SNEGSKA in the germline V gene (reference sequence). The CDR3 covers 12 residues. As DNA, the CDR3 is TGCAGTGCTAGAGGGGGGGCCGCTGAGCAGTACGTC. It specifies CSARGGAAEQYV.

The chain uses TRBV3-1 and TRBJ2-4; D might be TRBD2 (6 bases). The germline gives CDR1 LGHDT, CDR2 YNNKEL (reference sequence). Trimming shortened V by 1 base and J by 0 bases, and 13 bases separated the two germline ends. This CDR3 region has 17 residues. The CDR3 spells CASSQVGRGLAKNIQYF. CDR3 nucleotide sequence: TGTGCCAGCAGCCAAGTTGGGCGGGGTTTAGCCAAAAACATTCAGTACTTC.

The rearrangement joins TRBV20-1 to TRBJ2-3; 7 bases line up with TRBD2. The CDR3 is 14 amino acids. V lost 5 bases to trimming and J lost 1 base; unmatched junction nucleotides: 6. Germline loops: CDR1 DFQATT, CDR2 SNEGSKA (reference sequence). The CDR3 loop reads CSAPASGGTDTQYF. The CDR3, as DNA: TGCAGTGCTCCGGCAAGCGGGGGCACAGATACGCAGTATTTT.

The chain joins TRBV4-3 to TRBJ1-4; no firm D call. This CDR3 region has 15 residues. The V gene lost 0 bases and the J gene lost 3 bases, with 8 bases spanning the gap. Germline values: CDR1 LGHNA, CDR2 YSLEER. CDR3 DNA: TGCGCCAGCAGCCAAGACAGCGCGGCTAATGAAAAACTGTTTTTT. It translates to CASSQDSAANEKLFF.

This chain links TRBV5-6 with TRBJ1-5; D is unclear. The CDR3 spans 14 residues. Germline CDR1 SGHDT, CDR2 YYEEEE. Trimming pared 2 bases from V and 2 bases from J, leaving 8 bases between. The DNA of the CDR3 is TGTGCCAGCAGCTTTGCCCTGGGCAATCAGCCCCAGCATTTT. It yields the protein CASSFALGNQPQHF.

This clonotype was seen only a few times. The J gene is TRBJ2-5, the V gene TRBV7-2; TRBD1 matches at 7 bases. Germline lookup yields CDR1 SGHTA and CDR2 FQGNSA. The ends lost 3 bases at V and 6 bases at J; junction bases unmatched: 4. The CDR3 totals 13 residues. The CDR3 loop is CASSLTGLQTQYF. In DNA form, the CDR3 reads TGTGCCAGCAGCTTGACAGGGTTACAGACCCAGTACTTC.

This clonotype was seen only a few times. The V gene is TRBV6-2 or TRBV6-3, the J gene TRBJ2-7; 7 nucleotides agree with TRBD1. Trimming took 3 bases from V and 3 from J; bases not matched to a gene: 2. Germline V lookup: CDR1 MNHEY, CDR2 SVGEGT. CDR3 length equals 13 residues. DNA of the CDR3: TGTGCCAGCAGTTATCACAGGGGCTACGAGCAGTACTTC. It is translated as CASSYHRGYEQYF.

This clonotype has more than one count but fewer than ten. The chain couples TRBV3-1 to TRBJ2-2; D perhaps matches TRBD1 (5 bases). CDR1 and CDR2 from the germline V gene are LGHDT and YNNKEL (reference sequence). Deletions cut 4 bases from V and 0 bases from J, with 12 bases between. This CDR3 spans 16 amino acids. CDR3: CASSRDSTTNTGELFF. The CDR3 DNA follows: TGTGCCAGCAGCCGAGACAGTACAACGAACACCGGGGAGCTGTTTTTT.

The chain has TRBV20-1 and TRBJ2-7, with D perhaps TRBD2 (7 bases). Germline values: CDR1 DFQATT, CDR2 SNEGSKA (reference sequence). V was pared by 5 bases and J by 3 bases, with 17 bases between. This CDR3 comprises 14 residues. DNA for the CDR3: TGCAGTGCTGGGGGGGGCAGAGACCTCTACGAGCAGTACTTC. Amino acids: CSAGGGRDLYEQYF.

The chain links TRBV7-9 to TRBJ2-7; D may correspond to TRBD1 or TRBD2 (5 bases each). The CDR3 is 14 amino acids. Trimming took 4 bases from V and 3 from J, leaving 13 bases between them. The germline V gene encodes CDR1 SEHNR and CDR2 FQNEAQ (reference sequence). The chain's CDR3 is CASSSTGDYYEQYV. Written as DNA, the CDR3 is TGTGCCAGCAGCTCTACAGGTGACTACTACGAGCAGTACGTC.

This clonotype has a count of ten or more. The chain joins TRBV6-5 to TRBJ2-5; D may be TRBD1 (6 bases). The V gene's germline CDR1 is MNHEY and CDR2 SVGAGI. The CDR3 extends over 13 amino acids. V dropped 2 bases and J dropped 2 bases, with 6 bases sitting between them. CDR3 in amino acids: CASSYRGQETQYF. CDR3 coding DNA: TGTGCCAGCAGTTACAGGGGGCAAGAGACCCAGTACTTC.

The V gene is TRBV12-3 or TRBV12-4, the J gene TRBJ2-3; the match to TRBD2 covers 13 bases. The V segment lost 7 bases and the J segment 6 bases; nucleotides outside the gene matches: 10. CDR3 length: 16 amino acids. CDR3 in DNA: TGTGCCAGCAATACCGGGACTAGCGGGGCCCTCGATACGCAGTATTTT. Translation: CASNTGTSGALDTQYF.

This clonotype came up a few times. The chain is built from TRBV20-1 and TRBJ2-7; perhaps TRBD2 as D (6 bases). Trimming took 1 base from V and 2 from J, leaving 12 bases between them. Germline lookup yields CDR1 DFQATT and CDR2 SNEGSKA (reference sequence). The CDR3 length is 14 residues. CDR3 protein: CSARGGTVTYEQYF. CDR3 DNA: TGCAGTGCTAGAGGCGGGACCGTTACCTACGAGCAGTACTTC.

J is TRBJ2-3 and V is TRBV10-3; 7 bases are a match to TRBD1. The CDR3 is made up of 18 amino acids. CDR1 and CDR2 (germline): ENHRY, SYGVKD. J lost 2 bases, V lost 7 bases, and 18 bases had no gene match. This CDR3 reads CAITRAPRERGLTDTQYF. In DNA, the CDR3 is TGTGCCATCACCAGAGCACCACGAGAAAGGGGGCTCACAGATACGCAGTATTTT.

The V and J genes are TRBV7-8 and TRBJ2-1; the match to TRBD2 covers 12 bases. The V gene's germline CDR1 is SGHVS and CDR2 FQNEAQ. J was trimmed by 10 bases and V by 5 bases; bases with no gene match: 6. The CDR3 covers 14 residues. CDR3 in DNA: TGTGCCAGCAGCGGAGGACTAGCGGGGAGGGAGCAGTTCTTC. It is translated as CASSGGLAGREQFF.

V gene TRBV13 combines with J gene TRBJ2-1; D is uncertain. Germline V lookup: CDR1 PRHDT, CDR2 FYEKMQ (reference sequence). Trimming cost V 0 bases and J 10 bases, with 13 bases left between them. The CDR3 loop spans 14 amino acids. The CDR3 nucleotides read TGTGCCAGCAGCTTAGGCCGAGGTAGCAGCGAGCAGTTCTTC. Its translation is CASSLGRGSSEQFF.